This TCR beta chain is from a study of blood T cell repertoires in COVID-19 (dated by TCRdb to the early 2020s). Broadly, across the study: Samples covering the acute and convalescent phases of COVID-19 were provided by collaborators in the United States, Italy and Spain. The material from the prospective study consisted of cDNA or gDNA derived from T cells, B-cell-depleted T cells, or PBMCs. Subjects who had been exposed to COVID-19, were actively infected with it, or had recovered from it provided the deeply sampled blood TCRbeta repertoires that made up the dataset. A freely available public database, intended as a resource for researchers studying the immune response to SARS-CoV-2, is where the repertoires were released. The samples were drawn from two sources: the first 160 participants of the ongoing ImmuneRACE study, and fewer than 1,500 subjects contributed by 6 global collaborators. Nearly every sample came with metadata listing a de-identified subject ID, COVID-19 status, age in years and sex. HLA class I and class II types, where available, came from metadata supplied by the sample provider rather than from assay-based typing.

With respect to this clone: There is no known antigen for this receptor. No base quality values were provided; no much bigger clone lies one nucleotide off.

V drops 1 base and J drops 1 base, leaving 11 bases in between. From the cysteine up to the phenylalanine, the CDR3 has a length of 15 residues. Only CDR3 DNA remains: 45 bases, in frame from the first base. The germline V gene sets CDR1 to MNHEY and CDR2 to SVGEGT. One collaborating source in Seattle enrolled patients during active infection and followed them longitudinally through the course of disease. The collaborating institutions used their own protocols to collect whole blood in K2EDTA tubes. For TCRbeta analysis, collaborators shipped samples as frozen whole blood, isolated PBMCs, or DNA extracted from either of those sample types. Study-wide findings and limitations: The quantity of clinical and demographic metadata differed by source and by participant and was supplied without curation.

The immunoSEQ Assay, a bias-controlled multiplex PCR, was used to amplify TCRbeta CDR3 regions from genomic DNA. Per the original workflow: Nucleated cell counts per sample were estimated from amplification of reference gene primers within the assay. Sequence reads were collapsed and filtered to measure the absolute abundance of every unique TCRbeta CDR3 rearrangement. For each sample, productive Simpson clonality was calculated as the square root of Simpson's diversity index across productive rearrangements. TCRdb's version of the immuneACCESS table is confined to in-frame rearrangements and falls short of the full clone set. An unresolved V gene accounts for under half of the shortfall where checked; the remainder is of unknown origin. V and J calls and clone size are those listed in that table; D and trimming were worked out from the DNA. This sample has 200,000 to 250,000 clones in its table, and more than 75% of those were observed once. The ten largest account for about 5.6% of the sample.

This receptor was obtained from a woman between 65 and 79 years old with COVID-19, enrolled during active disease. This receptor chain uses TRBV6-2 or TRBV6-3 and TRBJ2-7, with TRBD2 as a weak D call on 6 bases. The sequencing sample was made of peripheral blood. The DNA sequence follows: TGTGCCAGCAGTTACTGGGACTTATTTTCCTACGAGCAGTACTTC. This yields the protein CASSYWDLFSYEQYF.